The entry that follows covers one T cell receptor beta chain sequence. Its antigen is unknown. Within one base of it there is no much larger clone, and no base qualities were kept. The germline V gene encodes CDR1 SQVTM and CDR2 ANQGSEA. V is shortened by 5 bases, J by 3 bases, and the region joining them spans 16 bases. The CDR3 starts with the cysteine, ends with the phenylalanine, and has 14 residues. Left in the record is the CDR3 DNA by itself, 42 bases read in frame from the first base. The sample belongs to a study of regulatory T cells in long-lasting Graves disease listed by TCRdb under 2021. For the study in its entirety: Persistent Graves' disease meant more than 5 years of antithyroid drug treatment with TSH receptor autoantibodies that stayed positive. The study took place in China and was registered as a clinical trial. In the clinical cohort, patients with persistent Graves' disease had used antithyroid drugs for an average of roughly ten years. A total of around 35 samples underwent TCR sequencing: some 13 from persistent and approximately 20 from newly diagnosed Graves' disease patients. Peripheral blood TCR sequencing and RNA sequencing compared persistent Graves' disease patients with newly diagnosed Graves' disease patients.

In the paper's terms, the time point label means: persistent/refractory GD, antithyroid drugs over 5 years with positive TRAb. For both TCR sequencing and RNA sequencing, RNA was extracted from PBMCs using TRIzol. The diagnosis of Graves' disease followed American Thyroid Association guidelines. The patients came from an endocrinology department in Xi'an, China. Each patient gave approximately 8.8 milliliters of peripheral blood, collected in an EDTA anticoagulant tube. Ficoll Paque Plus density gradient separation was used to isolate PBMCs, and no further T cell sorting was done. RNA quality was checked with an Agilent 2100 Bioanalyzer and agarose gel, and concentration with a NanoDrop 2000. Summary of the overall study and its limitations: Persistent disease showed preferential use of TRBV28, TRBJ1-2 and TRBJ2-5, whereas newly diagnosed disease favored TRBV20-1 and TRBJ2-1. Compared with newly diagnosed patients, persistent Graves' disease patients had lower TCR Shannon entropy and fewer highly expanded clones, which suggests clonal expansion. The study examined only peripheral blood because the primary lesion, thyroid tissue, could not be accessed. Only the TCR beta chain was sequenced and analyzed. The small sample size was acknowledged by the authors as a limitation that may reduce accuracy. A larger number of public clonotypes was shared among persistent patients (about 2,700) than among newly diagnosed patients (approximately 930).

Library preparation used multiplex PCR. Sequencing took place on an Illumina HiSeq 4000. To build TCR beta libraries, CDR3 regions were amplified by Arm-PCR using iRepertoire HTBI primers. Gel purification was performed on PCR products prior to sequencing. For the original study's pipeline: A total of some 65 TRBV and some 13 TRBJ segments were identified across samples and were used for gene usage analysis of CDR3 amino acid clonotypes. COPE and FqMerger were used to merge filtered high-quality paired reads into contigs. BLAST was used to align contigs to the IMGT TRBV, TRBD and TRBJ reference genes, and CDR3 was defined following IMGT. Any clonotype with a frequency above 0.1% was counted as a highly expanded clone. Shannon entropy was used to measure repertoire diversity, and the Gini coefficient was used to measure V-J evenness. Clonotypes shared by more than one individual were considered public. The public reads were reprocessed in TCRdb via fastp at Q25 and MiXCR, keeping in-frame beta chains. CDR3 protein sequences are deduplicated, and each keeps its most common genes and DNA. These V and J calls originate from TCRdb's pipeline instead of the authors' own analysis. Across this sample there are 400,000 to 600,000 distinct CDR3 sequences, with 20% to 25% seen only once. The top ten constitute roughly 7% of the sample.

The sequencing used peripheral blood mononuclear cells (PBMCs), collected when the disease was refractory, from a patient treated with antithyroid drugs. This TCR was sampled from a female donor with Graves disease. The rearrangement joined TRBV29-1 to TRBJ1-1, with the D segment identity uncertain. At the DNA level, the sequence is TGCAGCGTTTCACGGGGAGGGAGGGACACTGAAGCTTTCTTT. Its protein product is CSVSRGGRDTEAFF.